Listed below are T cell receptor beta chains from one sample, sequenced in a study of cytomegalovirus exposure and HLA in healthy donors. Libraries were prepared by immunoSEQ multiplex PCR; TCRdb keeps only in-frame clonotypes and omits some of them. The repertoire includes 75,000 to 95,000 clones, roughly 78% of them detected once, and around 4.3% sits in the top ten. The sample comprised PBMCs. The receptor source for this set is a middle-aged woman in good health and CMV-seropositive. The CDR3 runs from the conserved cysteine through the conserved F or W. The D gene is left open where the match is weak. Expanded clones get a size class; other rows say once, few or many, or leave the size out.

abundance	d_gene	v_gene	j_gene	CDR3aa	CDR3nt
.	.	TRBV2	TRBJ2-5	CASSEGAWETQYF	TGTGCCAGCAGTGAGGGGGCGTGGGAGACCCAGTACTTC
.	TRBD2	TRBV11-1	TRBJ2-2	CASSQPGTSVTGELFF	TGTGCCAGCAGCCAGCCCGGGACTAGCGTCACCGGGGAGCTGTTTTTT
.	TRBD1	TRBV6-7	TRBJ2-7	CASSYSIGPGGGPPYEQYF	TGTGCCAGCAGTTACTCGATCGGGCCAGGGGGTGGACCTCCCTACGAGCAGTACTTC
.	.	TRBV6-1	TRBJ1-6	CASSVGGSSYNSPLHF	TGTGCCAGCAGTGTGGGGGGGAGCTCCTATAATTCACCCCTCCACTTT
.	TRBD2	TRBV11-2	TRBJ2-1	CASTTSFNEQFF	TGTGCCTCAACGACTAGCTTCAATGAGCAGTTCTTC
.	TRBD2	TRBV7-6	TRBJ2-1	CASSLLAGGPVSSYNEQFF	TGTGCCAGCAGCTTACTGGCGGGAGGGCCGGTAAGCTCCTACAATGAGCAGTTCTTC
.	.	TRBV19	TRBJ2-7	CASMDYSYEQYF	TGTGCCAGTATGGACTATTCCTACGAGCAGTACTTC
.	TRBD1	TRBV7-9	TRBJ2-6	CASSRTTGGEAGANVLTF	TGTGCCAGCAGCCGTACGACAGGGGGAGAAGCTGGGGCCAACGTCCTGACTTTC
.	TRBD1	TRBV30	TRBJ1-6	CAWSQDRGGSYNSPLHF	TGTGCCTGGAGCCAAGACAGGGGGGGCAGCTATAATTCACCCCTCCACTTT
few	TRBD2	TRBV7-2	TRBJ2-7	CASSSLRGTSGSLYEQYF	TGTGCCAGCAGCTCCTTGAGGGGGACTAGCGGGAGCTTATACGAGCAGTACTTC
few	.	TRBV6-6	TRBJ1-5	CASSQDRNQPQHF	TGTGCCAGCAGTCAGGACAGAAATCAGCCCCAGCATTTT
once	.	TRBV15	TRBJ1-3	CATSRAEGSIYF	TGTGCCACCAGCAGAGCGGAGGGGAGCATATATTTT
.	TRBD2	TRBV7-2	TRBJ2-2	CASSLARGSGKGIGELFF	TGTGCCAGCAGCTTAGCGCGTGGTAGCGGGAAAGGTATCGGGGAGCTGTTTTTT
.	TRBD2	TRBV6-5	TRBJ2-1	CASRASGFNEQFF	TGTGCCAGCCGGGCTAGCGGATTCAATGAGCAGTTCTTC
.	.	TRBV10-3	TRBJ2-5	CAISESAGMETQYF	TGTGCCATCAGTGAGTCGGCAGGGATGGAGACCCAGTACTTC
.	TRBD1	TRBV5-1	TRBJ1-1	CASSWGQPNPEAFF	TGCGCCAGCAGCTGGGGACAGCCGAACCCTGAAGCTTTCTTT
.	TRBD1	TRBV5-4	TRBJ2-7	CASSLGQGRPYEQYF	TGTGCCAGCAGCTTAGGACAGGGACGGCCCTACGAGCAGTACTTC
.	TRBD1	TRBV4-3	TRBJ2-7	CASSLDRGRYEQYF	TGCGCCAGCAGCCTGGACAGGGGTCGCTACGAGCAGTACTTC
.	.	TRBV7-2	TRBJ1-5	CASSSTSSQPQHF	TGTGCCAGCAGCTCGACCTCTAGTCAGCCCCAGCATTTT
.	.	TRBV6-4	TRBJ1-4	CASRGGEWGGRINEKLFF	TGTGCCAGCAGGGGGGGGGAGTGGGGGGGACGGATTAATGAAAAACTGTTTTTT
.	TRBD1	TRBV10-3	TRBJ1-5	CAIRGQGDQPQHF	TGTGCCATCAGGGGACAGGGTGATCAGCCCCAGCATTTT
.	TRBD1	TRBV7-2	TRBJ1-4	CASSDGTGLTNEKLFF	TGTGCCAGCAGCGACGGGACAGGGTTAACTAATGAAAAACTGTTTTTT
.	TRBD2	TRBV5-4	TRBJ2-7	CASSLEGGRLLYEQYF	TGTGCCAGCAGCTTGGAAGGCGGGAGGCTCCTCTACGAGCAGTACTTC
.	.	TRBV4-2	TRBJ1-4	CASSQARYEKLFF	TGTGCCAGCAGCCAAGCTCGGTATGAAAAACTGTTTTTT
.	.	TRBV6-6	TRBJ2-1	CASAFRQSNEQFF	TGTGCCAGCGCCTTCAGGCAGAGCAATGAGCAGTTCTTC
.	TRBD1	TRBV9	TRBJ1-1	CASSARTGAEAFF	TGTGCCAGCAGCGCCCGGACAGGGGCTGAAGCTTTCTTT
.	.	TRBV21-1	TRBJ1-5	CASTENQPQHF	TGTGCCAGCACCGAGAATCAGCCCCAGCATTTT
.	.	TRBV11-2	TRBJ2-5	CASSLYGVTETQYF	TGTGCCAGCAGCTTGTACGGGGTCACAGAGACCCAGTACTTC
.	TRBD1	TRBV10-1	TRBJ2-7	CASTRQGICYEQYF	TGCGCCAGCACCCGACAGGGGATCTGCTACGAGCAGTACTTC
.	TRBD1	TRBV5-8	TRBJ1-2	CASQGFNRGGDGYTF	TGTGCCAGCCAAGGGTTTAACAGGGGTGGCGATGGCTACACCTTC
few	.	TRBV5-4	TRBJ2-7	CASSFLVPGSNSYEQYF	TGTGCCAGCAGCTTTCTTGTCCCGGGTTCGAACTCCTACGAGCAGTACTTC
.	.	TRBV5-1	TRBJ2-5	CASSPRVGETQYF	TGCGCCAGCAGCCCCCGGGTCGGAGAGACCCAGTACTTC
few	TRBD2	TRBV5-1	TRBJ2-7	CASSRGGRYEQYF	TGCGCCAGCAGTCGAGGCGGGAGATACGAGCAGTACTTC
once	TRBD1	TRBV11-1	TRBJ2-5	CASSLDLPGQTYF	TGTGCCAGCAGCTTGGACCTTCCGGGACAGACATACTTC
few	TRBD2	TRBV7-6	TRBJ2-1	CASSNPGLTDNEQFF	TGTGCCAGCAGCAATCCGGGACTAACAGACAATGAGCAGTTCTTC
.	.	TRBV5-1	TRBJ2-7	CASSLGGLEQYF	TGCGCCAGCAGCTTGGGAGGGCTGGAGCAGTACTTC
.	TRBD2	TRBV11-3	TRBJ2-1	CASSSGLAGFSYNEQFF	TGTGCCAGCAGCTCAGGACTAGCGGGATTCTCCTACAATGAGCAGTTCTTC
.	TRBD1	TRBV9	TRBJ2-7	CASSGQGSEQYF	TGTGCCAGCAGCGGACAGGGGAGCGAGCAGTACTTC
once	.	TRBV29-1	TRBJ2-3	CSAPGADTQYF	TGCAGCGCCCCTGGAGCAGATACGCAGTATTTT
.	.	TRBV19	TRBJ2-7	CASRRTDRYEQYF	TGTGCCAGTAGGCGGACAGATCGCTACGAGCAGTACTTC
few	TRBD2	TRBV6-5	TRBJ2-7	CASSYSVAGYEQYF	TGTGCCAGCAGTTACTCAGTAGCGGGCTACGAGCAGTACTTC